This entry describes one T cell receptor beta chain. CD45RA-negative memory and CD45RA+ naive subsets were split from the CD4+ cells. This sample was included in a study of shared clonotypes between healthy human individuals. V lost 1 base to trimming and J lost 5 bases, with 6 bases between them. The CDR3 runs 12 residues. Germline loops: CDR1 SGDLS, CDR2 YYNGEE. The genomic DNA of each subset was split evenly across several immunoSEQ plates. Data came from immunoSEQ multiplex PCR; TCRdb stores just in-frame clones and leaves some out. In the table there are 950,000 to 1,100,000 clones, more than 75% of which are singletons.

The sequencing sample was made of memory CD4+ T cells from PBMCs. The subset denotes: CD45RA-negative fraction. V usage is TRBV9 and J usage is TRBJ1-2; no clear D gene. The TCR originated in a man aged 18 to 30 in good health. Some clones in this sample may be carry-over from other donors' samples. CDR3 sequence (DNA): TGTGCCAGCAGCGTACAGCGGTATGGCTACACCTTC. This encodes CASSVQRYGYTF.